This T cell receptor beta chain was recorded in a study of Graves' ophthalmopathy and Graves' hyperthyroidism (dated by TCRdb to between 2017 and 2018). General notes on the study: Peripheral blood samples were taken at the time of initial diagnosis, before any treatment was given. In several hyperthyroidism patients, the T-cell repertoires found in thyroid tissue were compared with those found in blood. In total, over 130 blood samples were TCR-sequenced: some 43 ophthalmopathy, roughly 80 hyperthyroidism and roughly 17 hyperthyroidism-to-ophthalmopathy patients. A discovery set of about a hundred patients (43 ophthalmopathy, just over 55 stable hyperthyroidism) was enrolled to explore V-J signatures distinguishing ophthalmopathy from hyperthyroidism. For independent validation, a separate cohort was made up of 18 hyperthyroidism patients plus 17 patients who later progressed from hyperthyroidism to ophthalmopathy. After sampling, hyperthyroidism patients received methimazole starting at 30 mg daily, and ophthalmopathy patients received high-dose intravenous methylprednisolone. For training and testing, the 100 or so patients in the discovery cohort were randomly divided in a 7:3 ratio. To tell Graves' ophthalmopathy apart from Graves' hyperthyroidism, and to predict which patients would progress to ophthalmopathy, the study relied on TCR beta repertoire signatures.

Patients with ophthalmopathy had moderately to severely active disease, with a Clinical Activity Score of 3 or more, a NOSPECS grade of 4 or more, and a disease duration of less than 3 months. Anyone with other autoimmune diseases, uncontrolled infections, pregnancy or lactation was excluded from the study. Clinical symptoms, serum thyroxine, TRAb, thyroid ultrasound and orbital computed tomography were used for diagnosis. Using Ficoll-Paque density gradient centrifugation, PBMCs were isolated from 8.5 to 10 ml of fresh peripheral blood. Total RNA was extracted with Trizol reagent and quality-checked on an Agilent 2100 Bioanalyzer. For repertoire sequencing, TCR beta CDR3 regions were amplified from RNA transcripts. The first round was an RT-PCR using HTBI primers with the Qiagen OneStep RT-PCR kit, and this first round was followed by a second-round multiplex PCR, then size selection and purification. Libraries were sequenced paired-end with 100 bp reads on an Illumina HiSeq2000. Per the authors' processing: SOAPnuke was used to process the reads, removing any read that contained adapters or uncalled bases, had a mean Phred below 15, or lacked an exact match to the constant primer or identifier. High-quality paired reads were merged with COPE v1.2.5. Unique nucleotide sequences were defined as clonotypes and aligned to IMGT TRB V, D and J references using MiTCR v1.1. Only V-J combinations with frequency above 0.0001 were analysed, covering about 99% of repertoires. For each V-J combination, a TCR clonal expansion and chaos score was defined as the ratio of F50 clonal expansion to chaos observed in the TCRdist matrix. Features were reduced by Welch's t-statistics and random forest to some 13 V-J combinations, which fed a naive Bayes classifier. Thyroid-blood repertoire similarity was quantified with the Morisita-Horn index. Using fastp at Q25 and MiXCR, TCRdb reprocessed the public reads and kept productive beta chains. Every CDR3 protein is listed once, alongside the most common genes and DNA of its rows. In this record, the V and J calls reflect TCRdb's handling and not the investigators' own analysis. The sample yields approximately 210,000 distinct CDR3 sequences; under 30% were counted once. The top ten hold approximately 9.6% of the sample.

This clonotype was detected many times. Its antigen specificity is not known. No qualities accompany the bases; no much larger clone lies one base away. The full study reports these points: Ophthalmopathy was separated from stable hyperthyroidism by the 13-signature model with around 88% sensitivity and roughly 82% specificity in cross-validation and with 80%/75% in the test set. In validation, the model predicted ophthalmopathy progression with about 70% sensitivity and about 73% specificity; some 13 predicted patients were CT-confirmed with GO in a median of about 6.1 months. Most expanded thyroid clonotypes with frequency above 0.001 were also detected in blood, suggesting blood repertoires may reflect the thyroid immune response. No statistical method was used to set the sample size in advance, and the investigators knew which group each participant was assigned to.

The source material was peripheral blood. The sequence came from a man in his forties or fifties with Graves' ophthalmopathy. Donor details come from another sample of the same person, matched by shared clones.

The CDR3 region has the sequence CASSLSGSGVETQYF. The DNA is as follows: TGCGCCAGCAGCTTGTCTGGTTCAGGGGTGGAGACCCAGTACTTC. The chain uses TRBV5-1 and TRBJ2-5; TRBD1 could be the D gene, as 6 bases match. The germline V gene sets CDR1 to SGHRS and CDR2 to YFSETQ. Deletion took 1 base off V and 5 bases off J, with a span of 15 bases between the germline ends. Counted from cysteine to phenylalanine, this CDR3 has 15 amino acids. Only CDR3 DNA is held: 45 bases, read in frame from base 1. Reference TRBV5-1 and TRBJ2-5 proteins supply the regions before and after the CDR3; the full variable domain is: KAGVTQTPRYLIKTRGQQVTLSCSPISGHRSVSWYQQTPGQGLQFLFEYFSETQRNKGNFPGRFSGRQFSNSRSEMNVSTLELGDSALYLCASSLSGSGVETQYFGPGTRLLVL.